This T cell receptor beta chain was recorded in a study of metastatic and nonmetastatic thyroid tumors. Overall study results and limits: Patients with malignant thyroid tumors reportedly had significantly higher TCR beta diversity than those with benign nodules, in blood and tumor.

The authors' processing: Clinicopathological groups supplied CDR3 differences that were used to build a distant-metastasis classifier for papillary thyroid cancer. TCRdb recomputed clones from the PCR reads via MiXCR. It is TCRdb's table, rather than the study itself, that gives the V and J calls and clone size. The table includes 15,000 to 20,000 clones, 25% to 35% detected once. Thyroid surgery was preceded by no treatment in any patient. Regarding this clone: The antigen is undetermined.

The germline V gene has CDR1 MRHNA and CDR2 SNTAGT. This CDR3 comprises 14 residues. With 2 bases removed from V and 9 bases from J, the gap between germline ends came to 16 bases. The TCR comes from a male donor with papillary thyroid cancer or a benign thyroid nodule (not recorded which). Some clones in this sample may be carry-over from other donors' samples. J is TRBJ1-2 and V is TRBV6-4, with D unclear. The sequenced sample was tumor tissue. CDR3 protein: CASSDAKRLGCYTF. Here the CDR3 DNA reads TGTGCCAGCAGTGACGCGAAAAGGCTTGGCTGCTACACCTTC.